This T cell receptor beta chain is from a study of T-cell reconstitution after alpha-beta-depleted transplantation in children. The CDR3 sequence is 16 residues long. After removal of 7 bases from V and 5 bases from J, the junction contained 12 bases not matched to a gene. Unique molecular identifiers were incorporated during preparation of the TCRbeta library. TCRdb re-called the PCR reads through MiXCR, storing one row per CDR3 protein. The table has roughly 610,000 distinct CDR3 sequences, over 9.5% seen once. The source is a human donor who donated a stem cell graft to a child with acute myeloid leukemia. This specimen consisted of PBMCs from the stem cell graft donor, obtained from the stem cell graft. The chain combines TRBV12-3 or TRBV12-4 with TRBJ2-1; 9 bases fit TRBD2. In nucleotides, the CDR3 is TGTGCCAGCACCCACGACCCCGCTAGCGGGGACAATGAGCAGTTCTTC. Translation: CASTHDPASGDNEQFF.